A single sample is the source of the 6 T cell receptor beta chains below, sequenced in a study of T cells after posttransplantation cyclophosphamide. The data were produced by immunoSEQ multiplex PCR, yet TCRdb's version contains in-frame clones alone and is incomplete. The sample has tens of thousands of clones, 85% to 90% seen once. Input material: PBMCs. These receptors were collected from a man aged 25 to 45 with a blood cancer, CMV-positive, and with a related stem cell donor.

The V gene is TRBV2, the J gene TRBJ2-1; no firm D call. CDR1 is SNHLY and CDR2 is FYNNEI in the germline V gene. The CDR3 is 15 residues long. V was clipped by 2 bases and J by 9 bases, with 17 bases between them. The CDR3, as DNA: TGTGCCAGCAGTGAATGGAACTATAGTAATGGTGAGCAGTTCTTC. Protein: CASSEWNYSNGEQFF.

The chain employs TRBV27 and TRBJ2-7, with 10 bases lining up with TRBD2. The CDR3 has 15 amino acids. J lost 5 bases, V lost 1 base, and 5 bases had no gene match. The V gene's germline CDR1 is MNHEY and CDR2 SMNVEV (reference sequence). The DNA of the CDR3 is TGTGCCAGCAGTTTATATGCACTAGCGGGAAACGAGCAGTACTTC. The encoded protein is CASSLYALAGNEQYF.

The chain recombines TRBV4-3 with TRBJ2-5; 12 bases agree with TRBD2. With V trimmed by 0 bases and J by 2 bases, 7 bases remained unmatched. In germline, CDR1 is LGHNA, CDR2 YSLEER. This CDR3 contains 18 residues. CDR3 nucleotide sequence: TGCGCCAGCAGCCAAGATTATGGGACTAGCGGGCCTCAAGAGACCCAGTACTTC. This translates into CASSQDYGTSGPQETQYF.

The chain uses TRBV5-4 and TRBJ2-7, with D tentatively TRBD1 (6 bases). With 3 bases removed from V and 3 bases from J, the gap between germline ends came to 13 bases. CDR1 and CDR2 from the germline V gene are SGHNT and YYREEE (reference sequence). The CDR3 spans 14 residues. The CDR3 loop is CASSSVAGDYEQYF. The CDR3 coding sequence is TGTGCCAGCAGCTCCGTCGCAGGGGACTACGAGCAGTACTTC.

CDR3 in DNA: TGTGCCAGCAGCTCCCTAGCGGGTAACTCATACGAGCAGTACTTC. This gives the protein CASSSLAGNSYEQYF. The J gene is TRBJ2-7, the V gene TRBV11-2, with 8 positions matching TRBD2. V gave up 4 bases and J gave up 4 bases; unmatched junction bases: 9. The germline V gene has CDR1 SGHAT and CDR2 FQNNGV. The CDR3 is 15 residues long.

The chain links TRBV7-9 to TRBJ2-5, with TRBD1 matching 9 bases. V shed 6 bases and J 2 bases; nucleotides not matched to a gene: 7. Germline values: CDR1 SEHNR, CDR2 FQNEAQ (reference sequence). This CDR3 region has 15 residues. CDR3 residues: CASSLGQGRQETQYF. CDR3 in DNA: TGTGCCAGCAGTCTGGGACAGGGTAGGCAAGAGACCCAGTACTTC.